Below, 18 T cell receptor beta chains from the same sample are listed, as sequenced in a study of CD4 T cells in relation to SARS-CoV-2 and coronaviruses. Data came from immunoSEQ multiplex PCR; TCRdb stores just in-frame clones and leaves some out. Among tens of thousands of clones, about 80% were seen once, and the ten largest hold 12%. The antigens these receptors bind are not known. Before the COVID-19 pandemic, during about 2010-2019, CD4+ T cells were taken from unexposed donors. The cells were cultured for around ten days before CD4+ T cells were isolated. What was sequenced was CD4+ T cells from PBMCs, cultured in vitro. These TCRs come from a human donor in good health.

This clone was seen just once. The chain recombines TRBV5-5 with TRBJ2-2, with D unclear. This CDR3 is 13 amino acids long. CDR1 and CDR2 (germline): SGHKS, YYEKEE (reference sequence). V dropped 2 bases and J dropped 1 base, with 3 bases sitting between them. The CDR3 bases are TGTGCCAGCAGCTTTGAGAACACCGGGGAGCTGTTTTTT. This gives the protein CASSFENTGELFF.

The chain combines TRBV1 with TRBJ2-3; TRBD2, the table's D call, was not compared with the DNA. TRBV1 is classified as a pseudogene. This CDR3 is built from 16 residues. The CDR3 DNA is TGCACCAGCAGCCACCAAGCGGGAGTGCGTGGAGATACGCAGTATTTT. Its protein is CTSSHQAGVRGDTQYF.

This clone turned up a few times. The chain is built from TRBV30 and TRBJ2-7; 7 bases match TRBD2. V lost 3 bases and J lost 2; bases outside the gene matches: 16. CDR3 length: 17 amino acids. CDR1 GTSNPN and CDR2 SVGIG come from the germline V gene (reference sequence). CDR3: CAWRGGSGKDRAYEQYF. In DNA form, the CDR3 reads TGTGCCTGGAGGGGGGGAAGCGGGAAGGATAGGGCCTACGAGCAGTACTTC.

V is TRBV28 and J is TRBJ1-2, with D unclear. This CDR3 has 13 amino acids. Germline loops: CDR1 MDHEN, CDR2 SYDVKM. With 4 bases removed from V and 8 bases from J, the gap between germline ends came to 14 bases. Here the CDR3 reads CASSSPGAGGYTF. The CDR3 region has the DNA TGTGCCAGCAGTTCCCCCGGAGCGGGGGGCTACACCTTC.

CDR3 in amino acids: CASSMASIPTGELFF. The CDR3 DNA is TGTGCCAGTAGTATGGCCAGCATCCCAACCGGGGAGCTGTTTTTT. The genes are TRBV19 and TRBJ2-2; D unclear. Germline V lookup: CDR1 LNHDA, CDR2 SQIVND (reference sequence). Trimming left V 3 bases short and J 5 bases short, with 13 bases between. This CDR3 is built from 15 residues.

The chain is built from TRBV12-3 or TRBV12-4 and TRBJ1-3; no definite D call. This CDR3 comprises 12 residues. The V end lost 6 bases, the J end lost 4 bases, and 7 bases lay between the germline ends. In nucleotides, the CDR3 is TGTGCCAGCAGCTCAAGGGGAAACACCATATATTTT. Encoded protein: CASSSRGNTIYF.

CDR3 sequence (DNA): TGTGCCAGCAGCCAACTTATCGGCAGGGAGCAGTTCTTC. Its translation is CASSQLIGREQFF. This sequence joins TRBV14 and TRBJ2-1; D unclear. This CDR3 spans 13 amino acids. The V end was cut by 2 bases, the J end by 10 bases, with 12 bases between. The V gene's germline CDR1 is SGHDN and CDR2 FVKESK.

This chain connects TRBV2 to TRBJ1-3; D possibly corresponds to TRBD1 (5 bases). Germline CDR1 SNHLY, CDR2 FYNNEI. The CDR3 contains 13 residues. Trimming left V 7 bases short and J 3 bases short, with 10 bases between. The CDR3 region is CASIGHFGNTIYF. The DNA of the CDR3 is TGTGCCAGCATCGGACACTTTGGAAACACCATATATTTT. Based on the CDR3 plus reference TRBV2 and TRBJ1-3, the full variable domain is EPEVTQTPSHQVTQMGQEVILRCVPISNHLYFYWYRQILGQKVEFLVSFYNNEISEKSEIFDDQFSVERPDGSNFTLKIRSTKLEDSAMYFCASIGHFGNTIYFGEGSWLTVV.

This chain joins TRBV24-1 and TRBJ2-7; 10 bases line up with TRBD1. This CDR3 has 17 residues. Unmatched junction bases numbered 11, after V lost 2 bases and J lost 5 bases. Germline V gene sequence: CDR1 KGHDR, CDR2 SFDVKD. The CDR3 DNA sequence: TGTGCCACCAGTGATTATACCAGGACAGGGGGATCGCACGAGCAGTACTTC. This gives the protein CATSDYTRTGGSHEQYF.

A few counts support this clone. The same CDR3 arises from other DNA sequences in this sample as well. The chain combines TRBV6-4 with TRBJ2-3, with TRBD2 matching over 7 bases. Germline values: CDR1 MRHNA, CDR2 SNTAGT. V shed 5 bases and J 6 bases; nucleotides not matched to a gene: 8. The CDR3 spans 14 residues. CDR3 amino acids: CASSRSGSSDTQYF. As DNA, the CDR3 is TGTGCCAGCAGTCGTAGCGGGTCTTCGGATACGCAGTATTTT.

V is TRBV30 and J is TRBJ1-5; D gene unclear. Trimming stripped 5 bases from V and 0 bases from J, with 14 bases between. This CDR3 has 15 residues. CDR1 and CDR2 (germline): GTSNPN, SVGIG (reference sequence). The CDR3 sequence is CAWGLGGYSNQPQHF. The CDR3 DNA sequence: TGTGCCTGGGGTCTCGGCGGATATAGCAATCAGCCCCAGCATTTT.

V gene TRBV28 combines with J gene TRBJ1-6; possible D gene TRBD1, 6 bases. The CDR3 has 18 amino acids. Looked up from germline, CDR1 is MDHEN and CDR2 is SYDVKM. The V gene lost 10 bases and the J gene lost 0 bases, with 22 bases spanning the gap. The chain's CDR3 is CATRGSMNLGSYNSPLHF. The CDR3 DNA follows: TGTGCCACCAGGGGCTCTATGAACCTGGGCTCCTATAATTCACCCCTCCACTTT.

The chain uses TRBV5-6 and TRBJ1-1, with a weak D call TRBD1 (5 bases). Germline V gene lookup returns CDR1 SGHDT and CDR2 YYEEEE. The CDR3 is made up of 17 amino acids. Trimming took 0 bases from V and 4 from J, leaving 19 bases between them. Written as DNA, the CDR3 is TGTGCCAGCAGCTTGGGGTTCTTGGGGGGTGAAGGCACTGAAGCTTTCTTT. This encodes CASSLGFLGGEGTEAFF.

The chain uses TRBV30 and TRBJ1-1; D is possibly TRBD1 (6 bases). Germline CDR1 GTSNPN, CDR2 SVGIG (reference sequence). V was clipped by 4 bases and J by 0 bases, with 12 bases between them. This CDR3 comprises 14 residues. The CDR3 sequence is CAWTRTGLNTEAFF. CDR3 nucleotides: TGTGCCTGGACTCGAACAGGGCTGAACACTGAAGCTTTCTTT.

Only a few counts were recorded for this clone. The rearrangement uses TRBV20-1 and TRBJ2-1; TRBD1 aligns across 7 bases. Germline trimming cut 3 bases from V and 5 bases from J; bases unmatched to any gene: 7. Looked up from germline, CDR1 is DFQATT and CDR2 is SNEGSKA (reference sequence). This CDR3 has 14 amino acids. The CDR3 nucleotides are TGCAGTGCTAGTTCGACAGGGCGCCACAATGAGCAGTTCTTC. This encodes CSASSTGRHNEQFF.

This chain joins TRBV14 and TRBJ2-7; D possibly corresponds to TRBD2 (5 bases). Germline V gene data show CDR1 as SGHDN and CDR2 as FVKESK. The CDR3 loop spans 13 amino acids. Deletions cut 2 bases from V and 6 bases from J, with 11 bases between. The chain's CDR3 is CASSQRLASEQYF. The CDR3 DNA reads TGTGCCAGCAGCCAACGCCTAGCAAGCGAGCAGTACTTC.

This clone has a handful of counts. This chain connects TRBV19 to TRBJ1-3, with D tentatively TRBD1 (6 bases). Trimming stripped 5 bases from V and 1 base from J, with 15 bases between. The CDR3 is made up of 16 amino acids. CDR1 is LNHDA and CDR2 is SQIVND in the germline V gene (reference sequence). CDR3 sequence: CASSSLQGTSGNTIYF. The DNA of the CDR3 is TGTGCCAGTAGTTCACTACAGGGTACGTCTGGAAACACCATATATTTT.

The chain carries TRBV11-2 and TRBJ2-1; 11 nucleotides line up with TRBD2. There are 15 residues in the CDR3. Germline V CDR1 and CDR2: SGHAT, FQNNGV. Germline trimming cut 4 bases from V and 4 bases from J; bases unmatched to any gene: 3. CDR3 coding DNA: TGTGCCAGCAGCTACGGGACTAGCGGATACAATGAGCAGTTCTTC. Residues: CASSYGTSGYNEQFF.